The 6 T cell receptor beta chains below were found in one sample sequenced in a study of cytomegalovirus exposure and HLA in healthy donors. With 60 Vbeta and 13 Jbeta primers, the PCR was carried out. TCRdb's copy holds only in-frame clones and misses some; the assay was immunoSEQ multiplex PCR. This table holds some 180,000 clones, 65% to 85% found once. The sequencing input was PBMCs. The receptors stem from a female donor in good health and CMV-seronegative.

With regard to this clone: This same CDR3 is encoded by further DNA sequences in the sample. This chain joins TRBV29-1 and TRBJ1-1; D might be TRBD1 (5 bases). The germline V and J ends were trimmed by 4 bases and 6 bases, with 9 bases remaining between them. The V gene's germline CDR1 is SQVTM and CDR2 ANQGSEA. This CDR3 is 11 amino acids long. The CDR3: CSVADSPEAFF. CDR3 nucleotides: TGCAGCGTTGCTGACAGTCCTGAAGCTTTCTTT.

CDR3 protein: CASIVEAGGPGELFF. CDR3 DNA: TGCGCCAGCATCGTCGAAGCGGGGGGGCCCGGGGAGCTGTTTTTT. The rearrangement joins TRBV5-1 to TRBJ2-2; 10 nucleotides match TRBD2. V shed 6 bases, J shed 6 bases, and the junction held 8 bases outside the gene matches. This CDR3 region has 15 residues. CDR1 is SGHRS, CDR2 YFSETQ, per germline.

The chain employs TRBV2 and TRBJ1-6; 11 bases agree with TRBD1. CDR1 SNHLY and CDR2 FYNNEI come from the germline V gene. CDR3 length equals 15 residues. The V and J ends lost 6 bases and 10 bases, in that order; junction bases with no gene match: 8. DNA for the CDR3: TGTGCCAGCAGCTTTGGGACAGGGGGGAGGTCACCCCTCCACTTT. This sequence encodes CASSFGTGGRSPLHF.

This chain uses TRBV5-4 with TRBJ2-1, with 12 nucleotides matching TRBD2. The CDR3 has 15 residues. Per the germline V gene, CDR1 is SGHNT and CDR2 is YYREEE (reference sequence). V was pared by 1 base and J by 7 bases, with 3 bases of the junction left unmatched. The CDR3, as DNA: TGTGCCAGCAGCTTGAGAACTAGCGGGAGGAATGAGCAGTTCTTC. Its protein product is CASSLRTSGRNEQFF.

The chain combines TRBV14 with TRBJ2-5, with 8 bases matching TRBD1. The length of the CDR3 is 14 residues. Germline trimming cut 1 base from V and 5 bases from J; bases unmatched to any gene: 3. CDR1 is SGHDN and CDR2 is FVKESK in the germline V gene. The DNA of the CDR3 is TGTGCCAGCAGCCAAGCCGGACAGGGTGAGACCCAGTACTTC. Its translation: CASSQAGQGETQYF.

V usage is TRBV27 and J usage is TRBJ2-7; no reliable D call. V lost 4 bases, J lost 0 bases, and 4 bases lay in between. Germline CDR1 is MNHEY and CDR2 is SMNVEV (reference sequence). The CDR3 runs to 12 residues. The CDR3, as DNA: TGTGCCAGCAGTTCCTCCTCCTACGAGCAGTACTTC. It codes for CASSSSSYEQYF.